This record looks at one T cell receptor (beta chain) sequence and its context. The data originate from a study of blood T cell repertoires in COVID-19. Study context: Researchers got acute and convalescent COVID-19 samples from the United States, Italy and Spain. PBMCs, B-cell-depleted T cells, or T cells provided the cDNA or gDNA that made up the material.

CDR3 size: 17 residues. Unmatched junction bases numbered 12, after V lost 3 bases and J lost 4 bases. Germline CDR1 is KGHSH and CDR2 is LQKENI. As originally analysed: Amplification of reference gene primers was used by the study to estimate nucleated cell counts. Repertoires were generated with immunoSEQ multiplex PCR, while TCRdb's copy carries only in-frame clones and drops some. From that table come the V and J calls and clone size; the DNA was used to work out D and trimming. Of 180,000 or so clones listed, around 85% were seen once; the top ten hold nearly 8.5%. The sequence derives from a man aged 60 to 69 with acute or convalescent COVID-19. This chain uses TRBV18 with TRBJ2-1, with 7 bases fitting TRBD2. Material for sequencing was peripheral blood. The CDR3 region is CASSPARASGGYNEQFF. The CDR3 coding sequence is TGTGCCAGCTCACCCGCCCGGGCTAGCGGAGGGTACAATGAGCAGTTCTTC.